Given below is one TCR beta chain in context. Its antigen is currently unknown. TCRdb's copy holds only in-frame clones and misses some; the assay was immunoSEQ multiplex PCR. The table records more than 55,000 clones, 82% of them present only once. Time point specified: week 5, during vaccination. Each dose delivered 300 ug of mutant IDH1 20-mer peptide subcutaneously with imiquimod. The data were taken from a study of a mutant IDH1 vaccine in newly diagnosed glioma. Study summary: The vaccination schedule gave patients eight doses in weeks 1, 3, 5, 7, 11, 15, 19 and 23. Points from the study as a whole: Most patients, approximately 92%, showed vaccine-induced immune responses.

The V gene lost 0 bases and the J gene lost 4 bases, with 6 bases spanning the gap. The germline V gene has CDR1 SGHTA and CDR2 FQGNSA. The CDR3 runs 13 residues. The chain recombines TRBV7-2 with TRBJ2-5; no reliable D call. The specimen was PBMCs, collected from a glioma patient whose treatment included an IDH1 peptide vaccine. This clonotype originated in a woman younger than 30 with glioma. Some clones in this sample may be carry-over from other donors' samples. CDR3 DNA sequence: TGTGCCAGCAGCTTAGCGCCCCGAGAGACCCAGTACTTC. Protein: CASSLAPRETQYF.